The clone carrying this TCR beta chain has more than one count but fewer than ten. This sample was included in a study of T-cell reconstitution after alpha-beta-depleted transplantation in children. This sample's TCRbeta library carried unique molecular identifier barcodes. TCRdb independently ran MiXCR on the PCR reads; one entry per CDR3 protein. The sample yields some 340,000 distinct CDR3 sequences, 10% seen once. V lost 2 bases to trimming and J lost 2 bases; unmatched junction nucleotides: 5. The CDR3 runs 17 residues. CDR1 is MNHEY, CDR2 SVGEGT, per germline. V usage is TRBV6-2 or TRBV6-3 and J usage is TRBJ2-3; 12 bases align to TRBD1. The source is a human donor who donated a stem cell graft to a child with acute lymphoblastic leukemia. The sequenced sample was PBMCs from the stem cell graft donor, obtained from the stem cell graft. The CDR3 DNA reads TGTGCCAGCAGTTACAGGGGACAGGGGGCCACCACAGATACGCAGTATTTT. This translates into CASSYRGQGATTDTQYF.